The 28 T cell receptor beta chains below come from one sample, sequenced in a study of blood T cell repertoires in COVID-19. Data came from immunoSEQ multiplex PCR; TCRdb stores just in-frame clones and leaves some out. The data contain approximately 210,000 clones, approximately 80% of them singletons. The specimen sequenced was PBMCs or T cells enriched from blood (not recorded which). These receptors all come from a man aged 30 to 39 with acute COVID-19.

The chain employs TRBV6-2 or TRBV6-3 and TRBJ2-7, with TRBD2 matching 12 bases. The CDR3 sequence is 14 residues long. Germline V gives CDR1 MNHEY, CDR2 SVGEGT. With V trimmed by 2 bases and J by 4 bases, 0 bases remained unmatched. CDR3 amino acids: CASSYGTSGYEQYF. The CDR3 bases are TGTGCCAGCAGTTACGGGACTAGCGGGTACGAGCAGTACTTC.

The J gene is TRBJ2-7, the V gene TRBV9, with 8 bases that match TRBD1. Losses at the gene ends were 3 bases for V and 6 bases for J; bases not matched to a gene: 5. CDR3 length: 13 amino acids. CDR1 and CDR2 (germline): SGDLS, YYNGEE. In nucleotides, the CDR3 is TGTGCCAGCAGCGCGGGACAGGACCTCGAGCAGTACTTC. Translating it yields CASSAGQDLEQYF. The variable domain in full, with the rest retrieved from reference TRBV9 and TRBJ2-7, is DSGVTQTPKHLITATGQRVTLRCSPRSGDLSVYWYQQSLDQGLQFLIQYYNGEERAKGNILERFSAQQFPDLHSELNLSSLELGDSALYFCASSAGQDLEQYFGPGTRLTVT.

Here the CDR3 DNA reads TGTGCCAGCACCCGGGGGAGGGGCACCTACGAGCAGTACTTC. It codes for CASTRGRGTYEQYF. The rearrangement links TRBV6-5 to TRBJ2-7, with TRBD2 matching 7 bases. After removal of 7 bases from V and 2 bases from J, the junction contained 8 bases not matched to a gene. The CDR3 is 14 amino acids. Germline assignment: CDR1 MNHEY and CDR2 SVGAGI.

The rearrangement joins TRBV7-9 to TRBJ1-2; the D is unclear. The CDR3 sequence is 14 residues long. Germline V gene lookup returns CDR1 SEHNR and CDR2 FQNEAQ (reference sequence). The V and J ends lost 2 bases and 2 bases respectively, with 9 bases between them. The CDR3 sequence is CASSLREYNYGYTF. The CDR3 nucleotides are TGTGCCAGCAGCTTAAGAGAGTACAACTATGGCTACACCTTC. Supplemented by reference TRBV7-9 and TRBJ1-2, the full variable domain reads DTGVSQNPRHKITKRGQNVTFRCDPISEHNRLYWYRQTLGQGPEFLTYFQNEAQLEKSRLLSDRFSAERPKGSFSTLEIQRTEQGDSAMYLCASSLREYNYGYTFGSGTRLTVV.

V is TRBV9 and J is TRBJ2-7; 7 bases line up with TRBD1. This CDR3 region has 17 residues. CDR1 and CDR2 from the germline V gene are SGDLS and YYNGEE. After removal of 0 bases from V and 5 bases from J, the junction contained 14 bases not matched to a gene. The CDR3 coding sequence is TGTGCCAGCAGCGTAGCCCCCGGGCGACAGGGCCTAGACGAGCAGTACTTC. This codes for CASSVAPGRQGLDEQYF.

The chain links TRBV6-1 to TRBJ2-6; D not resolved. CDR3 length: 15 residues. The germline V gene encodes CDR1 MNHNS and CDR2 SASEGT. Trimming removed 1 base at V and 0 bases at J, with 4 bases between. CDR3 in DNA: TGTGCCAGCAGTGAAGACGGCTCTGGGGCCAACGTCCTGACTTTC. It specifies CASSEDGSGANVLTF.

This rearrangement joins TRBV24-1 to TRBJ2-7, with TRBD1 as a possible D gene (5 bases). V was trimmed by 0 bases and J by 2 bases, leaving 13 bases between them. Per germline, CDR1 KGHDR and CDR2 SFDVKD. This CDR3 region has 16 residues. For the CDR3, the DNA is TGTGCCACCAGTGATTTGCGGAAGGACAAACCCTACGAGCAGTACTTC. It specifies CATSDLRKDKPYEQYF.

CDR3 region: CASSWTGSDTQYF. The CDR3 nucleotides are TGTGCCAGCTCCTGGACAGGCTCGGATACGCAGTATTTT. The chain has TRBV6-5 and TRBJ2-3; 7 positions match TRBD1. The CDR3 is 13 amino acids. Trimming removed 8 bases from V and 6 bases from J; junction bases left unmatched: 8. CDR1 is MNHEY, CDR2 SVGAGI, per germline.

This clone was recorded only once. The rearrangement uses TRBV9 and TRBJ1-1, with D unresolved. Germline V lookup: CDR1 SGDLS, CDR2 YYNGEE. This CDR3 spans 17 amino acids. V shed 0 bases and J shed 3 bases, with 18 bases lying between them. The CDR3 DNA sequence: TGTGCCAGCAGCGTAGGACCGAGGTTAGAGGAGTACACTGAAGCTTTCTTT. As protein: CASSVGPRLEEYTEAFF. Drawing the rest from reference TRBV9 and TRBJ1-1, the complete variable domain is DSGVTQTPKHLITATGQRVTLRCSPRSGDLSVYWYQQSLDQGLQFLIQYYNGEERAKGNILERFSAQQFPDLHSELNLSSLELGDSALYFCASSVGPRLEEYTEAFFGQGTRLTVV.

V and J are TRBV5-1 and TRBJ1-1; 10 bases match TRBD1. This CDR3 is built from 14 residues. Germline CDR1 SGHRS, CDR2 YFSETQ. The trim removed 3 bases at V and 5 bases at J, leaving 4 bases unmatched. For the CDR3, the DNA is TGCGCCAGCAGCTCCGAGGGACAGGGGACTGAAGCTTTCTTT. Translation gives CASSSEGQGTEAFF.

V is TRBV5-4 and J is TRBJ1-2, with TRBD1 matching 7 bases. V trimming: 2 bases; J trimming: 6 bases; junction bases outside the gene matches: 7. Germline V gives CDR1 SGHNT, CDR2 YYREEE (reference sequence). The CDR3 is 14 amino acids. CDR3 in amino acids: CASSFRQGIDGYTF. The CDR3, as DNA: TGTGCCAGCAGCTTCCGACAGGGAATCGATGGCTACACCTTC.

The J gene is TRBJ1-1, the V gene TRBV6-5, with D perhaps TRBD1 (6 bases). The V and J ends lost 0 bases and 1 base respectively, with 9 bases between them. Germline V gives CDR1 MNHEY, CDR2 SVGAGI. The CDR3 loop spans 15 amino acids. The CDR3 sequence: CASSYSRGGNTEAFF. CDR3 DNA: TGTGCCAGCAGTTACTCGAGAGGGGGGAACACTGAAGCTTTCTTT.

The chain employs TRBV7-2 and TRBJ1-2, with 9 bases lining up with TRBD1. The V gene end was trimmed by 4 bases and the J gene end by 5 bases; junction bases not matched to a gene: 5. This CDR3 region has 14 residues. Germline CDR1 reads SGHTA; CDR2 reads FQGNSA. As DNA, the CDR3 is TGTGCCAGCAGCTATCAGACAGGGGGATATGGCTACACCTTC. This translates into CASSYQTGGYGYTF. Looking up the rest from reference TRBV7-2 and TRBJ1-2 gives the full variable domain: GAGVSQSPSNKVTEKGKDVELRCDPISGHTALYWYRQSLGQGLEFLIYFQGNSAPDKSGLPSDRFSAERTGGSVSTLTIQRTQQEDSAVYLCASSYQTGGYGYTFGSGTRLTVV.

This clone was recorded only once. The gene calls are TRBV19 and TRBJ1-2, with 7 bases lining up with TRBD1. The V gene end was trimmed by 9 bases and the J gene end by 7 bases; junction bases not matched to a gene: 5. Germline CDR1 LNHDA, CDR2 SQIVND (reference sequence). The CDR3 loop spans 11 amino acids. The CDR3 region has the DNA TGTGCCAGCTCAGGGGGGTCTGGCTACACCTTC. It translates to CASSGGSGYTF. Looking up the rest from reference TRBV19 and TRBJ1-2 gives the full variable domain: DGGITQSPKYLFRKEGQNVTLSCEQNLNHDAMYWYRQDPGQGLRLIYYSQIVNDFQKGDIAEGYSVSREKKESFPLTVTSAQKNPTAFYLCASSGGSGYTFGSGTRLTVV.

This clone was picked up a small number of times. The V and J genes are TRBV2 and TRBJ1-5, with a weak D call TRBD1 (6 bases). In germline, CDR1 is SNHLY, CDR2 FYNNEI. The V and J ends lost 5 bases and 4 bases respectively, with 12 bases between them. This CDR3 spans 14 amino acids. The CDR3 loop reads CASSSQGLNQPQHF. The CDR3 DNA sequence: TGTGCCAGCAGTTCACAGGGCCTGAATCAGCCCCAGCATTTT.

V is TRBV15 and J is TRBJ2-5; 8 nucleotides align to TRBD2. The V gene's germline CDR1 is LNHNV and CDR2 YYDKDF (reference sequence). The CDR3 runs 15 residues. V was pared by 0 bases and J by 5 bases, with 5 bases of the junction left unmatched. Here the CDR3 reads CATSRDRGGQETQYF. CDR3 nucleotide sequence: TGTGCCACCAGCAGAGATCGCGGGGGGCAGGAGACCCAGTACTTC.

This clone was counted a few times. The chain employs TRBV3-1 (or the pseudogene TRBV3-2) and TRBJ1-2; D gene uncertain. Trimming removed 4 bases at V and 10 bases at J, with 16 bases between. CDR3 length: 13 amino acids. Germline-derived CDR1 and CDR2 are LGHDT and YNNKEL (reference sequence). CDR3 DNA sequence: TGTGCCAGCAGCCCCTTGGGAGACTTTGTCTACACCTTC. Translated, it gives CASSPLGDFVYTF.

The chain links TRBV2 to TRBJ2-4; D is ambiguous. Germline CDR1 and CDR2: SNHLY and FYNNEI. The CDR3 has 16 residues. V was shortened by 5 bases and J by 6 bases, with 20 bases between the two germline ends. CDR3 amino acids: CASSPTPELLGNIQYF. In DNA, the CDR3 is TGTGCCAGCAGTCCCACCCCGGAGCTTTTGGGAAACATTCAGTACTTC.

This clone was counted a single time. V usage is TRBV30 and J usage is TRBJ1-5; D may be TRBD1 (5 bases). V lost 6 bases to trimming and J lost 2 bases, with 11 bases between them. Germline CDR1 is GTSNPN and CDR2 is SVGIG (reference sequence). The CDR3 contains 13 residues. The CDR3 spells CACQPGGNQPQHF. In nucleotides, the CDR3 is TGTGCCTGCCAACCGGGGGGCAATCAGCCCCAGCATTTT. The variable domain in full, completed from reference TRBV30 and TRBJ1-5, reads SQTIHQWPATLVQPVGSPLSLECTVEGTSNPNLYWYRQAAGRGLQLLFYSVGIGQISSEVPQNLSASRPQDRQFILSSKKLLLSDSGFYLCACQPGGNQPQHFGDGTRLSIL.

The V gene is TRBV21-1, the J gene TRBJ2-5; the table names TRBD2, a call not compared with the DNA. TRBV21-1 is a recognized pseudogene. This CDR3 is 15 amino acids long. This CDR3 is CASTEGLAGLETQYF. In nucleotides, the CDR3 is TGTGCCAGCACCGAAGGACTAGCGGGGCTAGAGACCCAGTACTTC.

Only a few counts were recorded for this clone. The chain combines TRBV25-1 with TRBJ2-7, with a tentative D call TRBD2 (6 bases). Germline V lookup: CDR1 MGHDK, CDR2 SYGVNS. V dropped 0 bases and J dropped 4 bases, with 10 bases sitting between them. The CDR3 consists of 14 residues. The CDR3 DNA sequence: TGTGCCAGCAGTGAATATGGACTATTGTACGAGCAGTACTTC. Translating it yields CASSEYGLLYEQYF.

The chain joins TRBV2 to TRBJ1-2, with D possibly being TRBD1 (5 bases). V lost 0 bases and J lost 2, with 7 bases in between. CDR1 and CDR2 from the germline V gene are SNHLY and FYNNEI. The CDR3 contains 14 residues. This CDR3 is CASSEAGANYGYTF. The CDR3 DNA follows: TGTGCCAGCAGTGAAGCTGGGGCCAACTATGGCTACACCTTC.

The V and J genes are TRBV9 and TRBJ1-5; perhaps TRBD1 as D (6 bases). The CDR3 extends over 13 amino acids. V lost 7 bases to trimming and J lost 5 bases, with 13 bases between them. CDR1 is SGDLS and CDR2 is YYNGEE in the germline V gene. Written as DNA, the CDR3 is TGTGCCAGCGGTACAGGGCTGGATCAGCCCCAGCATTTT. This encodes CASGTGLDQPQHF.

DNA of the CDR3: TGTGCCAGCAGCTTAATGGGAGGGCGGGGGTGGGAGGGGACCCAGTACTTC. As protein: CASSLMGGRGWEGTQYF. The chain links TRBV7-3 to TRBJ2-5; 7 bases fit TRBD2. This CDR3 has 17 residues. V lost 1 base and J lost 7; bases outside the gene matches: 15. Looked up from germline, CDR1 is SGHTA and CDR2 is FQGTGA.

This CDR3 is CSVERPGGGYTF. CDR3 sequence (DNA): TGCAGCGTTGAACGCCCGGGTGGTGGCTACACCTTC. The chain uses TRBV29-1 and TRBJ1-2, with no clear D. CDR1 is SQVTM and CDR2 is ANQGSEA in the germline V gene. The ends were cut back, 2 bases at V and 7 bases at J, with 11 bases in the middle. This CDR3 has 12 amino acids. Full variable domain (rest looked up from reference TRBV29-1 and TRBJ1-2): SAVISQKPSRDICQRGTSLTIQCQVDSQVTMMFWYRQQPGQSLTLIATANQGSEATYESGFVIDKFPISRPNLTFSTLTVSNMSPEDSSIYLCSVERPGGGYTFGSGTRLTVV.

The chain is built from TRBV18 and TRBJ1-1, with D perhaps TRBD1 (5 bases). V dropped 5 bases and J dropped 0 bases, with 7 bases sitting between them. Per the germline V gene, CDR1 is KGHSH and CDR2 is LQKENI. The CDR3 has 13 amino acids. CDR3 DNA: TGTGCCAGCTCAGAACAGGTGAACACTGAAGCTTTCTTT. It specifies CASSEQVNTEAFF.

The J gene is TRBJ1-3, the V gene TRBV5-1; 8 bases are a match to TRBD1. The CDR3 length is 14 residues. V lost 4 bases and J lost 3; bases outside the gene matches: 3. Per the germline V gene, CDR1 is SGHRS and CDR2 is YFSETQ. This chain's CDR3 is CASSVDRVGNTIYF. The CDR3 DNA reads TGCGCCAGCAGCGTGGACAGGGTTGGAAACACCATATATTTT.

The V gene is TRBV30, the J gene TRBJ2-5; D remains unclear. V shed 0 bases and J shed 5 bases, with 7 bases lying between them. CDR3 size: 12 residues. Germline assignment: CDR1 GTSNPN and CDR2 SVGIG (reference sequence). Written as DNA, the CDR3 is TGTGCCTGGAGTGTACTCGGGGAGACCCAGTACTTC. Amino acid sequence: CAWSVLGETQYF.